Each of the 27 T cell receptor beta chains below was sequenced from the same sample in a study of T cells in tuberculosis. Assay: immunoSEQ multiplex PCR; the TCRdb copy retains only in-frame clones and omits some. The repertoire consists of about 88,000 clones, with approximately 91% occurring once and the leading ten covering approximately 2%. Sorting used thawed, overnight-rested PBMC stained with anti-CD3, a viability dye and GMM-loaded CD1B tetramer. CD1B tetramers were loaded with Rhodococcus equi-derived C32 glucose monomycolate. Sequencing was done on a sample of CD1b-GMM tetramer-negative cells sorted from PBMCs. The receptors come from an adult woman with latent tuberculosis.

The chain's CDR3 is CASLGLVQETQYF. The CDR3, as DNA: TGTGCCAGCCTGGGACTAGTACAAGAGACCCAGTACTTC. This chain connects TRBV2 to TRBJ2-5; 8 nucleotides line up with TRBD2. The V and J ends lost 8 bases and 2 bases, in that order; junction bases with no gene match: 4. CDR3 length: 13 amino acids. Germline CDR1 and CDR2: SNHLY and FYNNEI.

This clone is a singleton in its sample. The V and J genes are TRBV7-3 and TRBJ2-2; TRBD1 matches 8 bases. The V gene's germline CDR1 is SGHTA and CDR2 FQGTGA. Germline trimming cut 5 bases from V and 6 bases from J; bases unmatched to any gene: 2. The CDR3 length is 13 residues. The CDR3 region has the DNA TGTGCCAGCAGCATGACAGGGGCCGGGGAGCTGTTTTTT. This sequence encodes CASSMTGAGELFF.

This rearrangement joins TRBV6-6 to TRBJ2-3; D possibly corresponds to TRBD2 (7 bases). The CDR3 length is 14 residues. CDR1 MNHNY and CDR2 SVGAGI come from the germline V gene (reference sequence). Deletions cut 6 bases from V and 4 bases from J, with 14 bases between. The CDR3 DNA is TGTGCCAGCAGCCCGGGGAGGGGGGCAGATACGCAGTATTTT. Its translation: CASSPGRGADTQYF.

The chain has TRBV7-9 and TRBJ2-7; D is perhaps TRBD1 (6 bases). This CDR3 spans 11 amino acids. V lost 5 bases to trimming and J lost 9 bases, with 11 bases between them. Germline V gives CDR1 SEHNR, CDR2 FQNEAQ (reference sequence). The CDR3 protein is CASSIGQPQYF. The CDR3 coding sequence is TGTGCCAGCAGCATTGGACAGCCGCAGTACTTC.

The gene calls are TRBV25-1 and TRBJ1-2; 10 bases fit TRBD1. V gave up 4 bases and J gave up 7 bases; unmatched junction bases: 6. There are 14 residues in the CDR3. Germline V gene sequence: CDR1 MGHDK, CDR2 SYGVNS. CDR3 sequence (DNA): TGTGCCAGCAGTGGACAGGGGGCAATCGGTGGCTACACCTTC. Translating it yields CASSGQGAIGGYTF.

This clone came up once. This chain joins TRBV6-4 and TRBJ2-3, with 10 bases lining up with TRBD2. The V segment lost 4 bases and the J segment 10 bases; nucleotides outside the gene matches: 8. Germline CDR1 reads MRHNA; CDR2 reads SNTAGT. The CDR3 runs to 14 residues. CDR3 in amino acids: CASSASGGGRAQYF. CDR3 nucleotides: TGTGCCAGCAGTGCCAGCGGGGGGGGACGGGCGCAGTATTTT.

This chain links TRBV29-1 with TRBJ2-1; no reliable D call. Germline V CDR1 and CDR2: SQVTM, ANQGSEA. V was clipped by 1 base and J by 6 bases, with 4 bases between them. The CDR3 runs 11 residues. The CDR3, as DNA: TGCAGCGTTGAAGGCGGCAATGAGCAGTTCTTC. Encoded protein: CSVEGGNEQFF.

The gene calls are TRBV27 and TRBJ2-4; D is possibly TRBD1 (5 bases). Trimming pared 11 bases from V and 16 bases from J, leaving 24 bases between. Per the germline V gene, CDR1 is MNHEY and CDR2 is SMNVEV (reference sequence). CDR3 length equals 12 residues. The CDR3: CAPPASRALCYF. As DNA, the CDR3 is TGTGCCCCCCCCGCCTCCAGGGCGCTCTGCTACTTC.

This clone was seen only once. V is TRBV2 and J is TRBJ1-4, with 9 bases matching TRBD1. The junction had 8 bases not matched to a gene; V was cut back by 4 bases and J by 8 bases. Germline lookup yields CDR1 SNHLY and CDR2 FYNNEI. The CDR3 loop spans 15 amino acids. CDR3 coding DNA: TGTGCCAGCAGTGGGGAACAGGGGGCCGGGGAAAAACTGTTTTTT. This encodes CASSGEQGAGEKLFF.

The chain joins TRBV27 to TRBJ1-1, with D possibly matching TRBD1 (5 bases). There are 14 residues in the CDR3. V was shortened by 6 bases and J by 0 bases, with 11 bases between the two germline ends. Germline V CDR1 and CDR2: MNHEY, SMNVEV (reference sequence). In DNA, the CDR3 is TGTGCCAGCAGCCCAGGGTTCATGAACACTGAAGCTTTCTTT. This codes for CASSPGFMNTEAFF.

The chain is built from TRBV5-4 and TRBJ1-1, with D tentatively TRBD1 (5 bases). Germline V gives CDR1 SGHNT, CDR2 YYREEE (reference sequence). V lost 0 bases and J lost 0, with 9 bases in between. The CDR3 loop spans 15 amino acids. CDR3 nucleotides: TGTGCCAGCAGCTTGGACCAGGGTATGAACACTGAAGCTTTCTTT. Amino acid sequence: CASSLDQGMNTEAFF.

The chain couples TRBV4-1 to TRBJ2-3; 16 bases line up with TRBD2. The CDR3 sequence is 17 residues long. Germline values: CDR1 MGHRA, CDR2 YSYEKL. The V gene end was trimmed by 0 bases and the J gene end by 4 bases; junction bases not matched to a gene: 1. CDR3 protein: CASSQDGTSGGADTQYF. The DNA for the CDR3 is TGCGCCAGCAGCCAAGACGGGACTAGCGGGGGGGCAGATACGCAGTATTTT.

This clone has more than one count but fewer than ten. This sequence joins TRBV30 and TRBJ2-1, with D tentatively TRBD1 (6 bases). The germline V and J ends were trimmed by 2 bases and 7 bases, with 15 bases remaining between them. Germline lookup yields CDR1 GTSNPN and CDR2 SVGIG (reference sequence). The CDR3 sequence is 14 residues long. The CDR3 loop reads CAWSTGQDRNEQFF. CDR3 DNA: TGTGCCTGGAGTACGGGACAAGACCGGAATGAGCAGTTCTTC.

The rearrangement uses TRBV10-2 and TRBJ2-7, with 7 positions matching TRBD2. The V segment lost 5 bases and the J segment 3 bases; nucleotides outside the gene matches: 7. Germline V gene data show CDR1 as WSHSY and CDR2 as SAAADI. This CDR3 is built from 14 residues. The CDR3 spells CASSKGGEGYEQYF. The CDR3 bases are TGCGCCAGCAGTAAGGGCGGGGAGGGCTACGAGCAGTACTTC.

The gene calls are TRBV9 and TRBJ2-3; 7 nucleotides match TRBD1. Germline lookup yields CDR1 SGDLS and CDR2 YYNGEE. Losses at the gene ends were 3 bases for V and 1 base for J; bases not matched to a gene: 8. The CDR3 has 16 amino acids. The chain's CDR3 is CASSARQGWGTDTQYF. The CDR3 nucleotides are TGTGCCAGCAGCGCCAGACAGGGCTGGGGCACAGATACGCAGTATTTT.

As concerns this clone: This specimen includes other DNA sequences encoding the same CDR3. The V gene is TRBV27, the J gene TRBJ1-5; TRBD1 is a possible D gene (5 bases). Germline V gives CDR1 MNHEY, CDR2 SMNVEV (reference sequence). This CDR3 is 14 amino acids long. With 6 bases removed from V and 7 bases from J, the gap between germline ends came to 16 bases. CDR3 amino acids: CASRERQGRQPQHF. CDR3 DNA: TGTGCCAGCAGAGAACGGCAGGGAAGGCAGCCCCAGCATTTT.

The chain couples TRBV10-3 to TRBJ1-2; tentative D call: TRBD1 (5 bases). The germline V and J ends were trimmed by 2 bases and 2 bases, with 12 bases remaining between them. The CDR3 consists of 15 residues. Germline loops: CDR1 ENHRY, CDR2 SYGVKD. The CDR3 here is CAISEGGGPNYGYTF. As DNA, the CDR3 is TGTGCCATCAGTGAGGGGGGGGGACCGAACTATGGCTACACCTTC.

As DNA, the CDR3 is TGTGCCAGCAGCTCGTACGGTACAGTTTCCTCTGGAAACACCATATATTTT. Translated, it gives CASSSYGTVSSGNTIYF. V usage is TRBV7-2 and J usage is TRBJ1-3; D remains ambiguous. This CDR3 is built from 17 residues. V lost 4 bases and J lost 0, with 16 bases in between. Germline CDR1 reads SGHTA; CDR2 reads FQGNSA.

The chain uses TRBV15 and TRBJ2-2; no reliable D call. Trimming took 0 bases from V and 3 from J, leaving 8 bases between them. CDR1 is LNHNV, CDR2 YYDKDF, per germline (reference sequence). The CDR3 contains 15 residues. In nucleotides, the CDR3 is TGTGCCACCAGCAGAGATAATACAGACACCGGGGAGCTGTTTTTT. Protein: CATSRDNTDTGELFF. Using reference TRBV15 and TRBJ2-2 for the parts outside the CDR3, the full variable domain is DAMVIQNPRYQVTQFGKPVTLSCSQTLNHNVMYWYQQKSSQAPKLLFHYYDKDFNNEADTPDNFQSRRPNTSFCFLDIRSPGLGDTAMYLCATSRDNTDTGELFFGEGSRLTVL.

This sequence joins TRBV27 and TRBJ1-3, with D unresolved. Germline V lookup: CDR1 MNHEY, CDR2 SMNVEV (reference sequence). This CDR3 has 15 residues. With 0 bases removed from V and 3 bases from J, the gap between germline ends came to 9 bases. The CDR3 sequence: CASSLSVGSGNTIYF. CDR3 DNA sequence: TGTGCCAGCAGTTTATCGGTGGGGAGTGGAAACACCATATATTTT.

This chain connects TRBV7-2 to TRBJ1-1, with 7 nucleotides matching TRBD1. The CDR3 contains 13 residues. The V and J ends lost 5 bases and 4 bases, in that order; junction bases with no gene match: 4. In germline, CDR1 is SGHTA, CDR2 FQGNSA. Here the CDR3 reads CASSKDRVTEAFF. In DNA form, the CDR3 reads TGTGCCAGCAGCAAAGACAGGGTCACTGAAGCTTTCTTT.

The chain employs TRBV27 and TRBJ2-1; unclear D gene. This CDR3 contains 13 residues. The V and J ends lost 3 bases and 0 bases respectively, with 3 bases between them. Germline CDR1 MNHEY, CDR2 SMNVEV (reference sequence). This chain's CDR3 is CASSLSSYNEQFF. In nucleotides, the CDR3 is TGTGCCAGCAGTTTGAGCTCCTACAATGAGCAGTTCTTC.

The J gene is TRBJ2-7, the V gene TRBV6-1, with D unclear. V shed 7 bases and J shed 0 bases, with 16 bases lying between them. The CDR3 runs 15 residues. Germline loops: CDR1 MNHNS, CDR2 SASEGT. The CDR3 here is CASNHPGWVSYEQYF. The CDR3 DNA is TGTGCCAGCAACCACCCAGGATGGGTCTCCTACGAGCAGTACTTC.

This sequence joins TRBV6-5 and TRBJ1-6; 7 bases line up with TRBD1. Trimming cost V 2 bases and J 3 bases; bases outside gene matches: 4. This CDR3 has 16 amino acids. Germline V CDR1 and CDR2: MNHEY, SVGAGI. In nucleotides, the CDR3 is TGTGCCAGCAGTTACGACAGGGCAAACTATAATTCACCCCTCCACTTT. Translating gives CASSYDRANYNSPLHF.

This rearrangement joins TRBV27 to TRBJ1-5, with a tentative D call TRBD1 (6 bases). The CDR3 length is 16 residues. Per germline, CDR1 MNHEY and CDR2 SMNVEV (reference sequence). Between the trimmed V and J ends, which lost 4 bases and 6 bases, there was a span of 19 bases. In DNA, the CDR3 is TGTGCCAGCAGTTCGCAGTACAGGGAGGGGGGTCAGCCCCAGCATTTT. It encodes CASSSQYREGGQPQHF.

The chain links TRBV7-9 to TRBJ2-5; possible D gene TRBD1, 7 bases. The CDR3 totals 15 residues. Per germline, CDR1 SEHNR and CDR2 FQNEAQ (reference sequence). V shed 3 bases and J shed 1 base, with 12 bases lying between them. The CDR3: CASSLEGQTQETQYF. Written as DNA, the CDR3 is TGTGCCAGCAGCTTGGAGGGACAGACCCAAGAGACCCAGTACTTC.

This clone was detected only once. This chain joins TRBV5-1 and TRBJ2-7; a weak D match, TRBD2 (5 bases). The CDR3 is 14 amino acids. Looked up from germline, CDR1 is SGHRS and CDR2 is YFSETQ. The ends were cut back, 0 bases at V and 5 bases at J, with 12 bases in the middle. The DNA for the CDR3 is TGCGCCAGCAGCTTGGGAGAGGGAGCGGACGAGCAGTACGTC. As protein: CASSLGEGADEQYV.